Following are 16 T cell receptor beta chains from one sample sequenced in a study of shared clonotypes between healthy human individuals. Repertoires were generated with immunoSEQ multiplex PCR, while TCRdb's copy carries only in-frame clones and drops some. The sample has over a million clones; around 78% are singletons. The sequencing input was memory CD4+ T cells from PBMCs. This sample's subset: CD45RA-negative fraction. Source of these receptors: a man between 18 and 29 years old in good health. Some clones in this sample may be carry-over from other donors' samples.

The V gene is TRBV28, the J gene TRBJ1-3; possible D gene TRBD1, 6 bases. V was cut by 3 bases and J by 4 bases, with 19 bases left in between. Per the germline V gene, CDR1 is MDHEN and CDR2 is SYDVKM. The CDR3 contains 17 residues. CDR3 DNA: TGTGCCAGCAGTTTGTGGGGGCAGGGTTGGTCCGGAAACACCATATATTTT. Protein sequence: CASSLWGQGWSGNTIYF. Complete variable domain (other parts from reference TRBV28 and TRBJ1-3): DVKVTQSSRYLVKRTGEKVFLECVQDMDHENMFWYRQDPGLGLRLIYFSYDVKMKEKGDIPEGYSVSREKKERFSLILESASTNQTSMYLCASSLWGQGWSGNTIYFGEGSWLTVV.

In its sample, this clone was seen once. The chain has TRBV6-1 and TRBJ1-1, with D possibly being TRBD1 (5 bases). This CDR3 is built from 14 residues. The germline CDR1 and CDR2 sequences are MNHNS and SASEGT. The V and J ends lost 4 bases and 1 base respectively, with 10 bases between them. The CDR3 sequence: CASSGRQRNTEAFF. CDR3 bases: TGTGCCAGCAGTGGGAGACAGCGGAACACTGAAGCTTTCTTT.

The V call is TRBV30, the J call TRBJ1-5; tentatively, D is TRBD1 (6 bases). The germline V gene has CDR1 GTSNPN and CDR2 SVGIG (reference sequence). This CDR3 has 14 residues. V shed 1 base and J shed 0 bases, with 7 bases lying between them. The DNA of the CDR3 is TGTGCCTGGAGTGAGGGGGATAGCAATCAGCCCCAGCATTTT. Amino acids: CAWSEGDSNQPQHF. The full variable domain, with the rest looked up from reference TRBV30 and TRBJ1-5, is SQTIHQWPATLVQPVGSPLSLECTVEGTSNPNLYWYRQAAGRGLQLLFYSVGIGQISSEVPQNLSASRPQDRQFILSSKKLLLSDSGFYLCAWSEGDSNQPQHFGDGTRLSIL.

The rearrangement uses TRBV5-4 and TRBJ2-5; 8 bases agree with TRBD2. The J call may be wrong; the DNA end is better matched by TRBJ2-7. The germline V gene encodes CDR1 SGHNT and CDR2 YYREEE (reference sequence). The CDR3 length is 12 residues. CDR3 DNA: TGTGCCAGCCAGAGCGGGAGCAACGAGCAGTACTTC. Amino acid sequence: CASQSGSNEQYF.

As regards this clone: Different DNA sequences within this sample yield the same CDR3. The chain recombines TRBV5-4 with TRBJ1-5, with D hard to call. The CDR3 runs 14 residues. V was cut by 0 bases and J by 3 bases, with 7 bases left in between. In germline, CDR1 is SGHNT, CDR2 YYREEE (reference sequence). CDR3 sequence: CASSLAGNNQPQHF. The CDR3 DNA follows: TGTGCCAGCAGCTTGGCTGGGAACAATCAGCCCCAGCATTTT.

This clone has more than one count but fewer than ten. For the CDR3, the DNA is TGCGCCAGCAGTGAGTCGGGGGGCGAGCAGTACTTC. As protein: CASSESGGEQYF. The chain links TRBV10-1 to TRBJ2-5; weak D call: TRBD2 (6 bases). TRBJ2-7 explains the end of the DNA better; the J call may be wrong. The CDR3 loop spans 12 amino acids. Germline V gene lookup returns CDR1 WNHNN and CDR2 SYGVQD (reference sequence).

This sequence joins TRBV29-1 and TRBJ1-1; unclear D gene. This CDR3 is built from 11 residues. V gave up 5 bases and J gave up 1 base, with 5 bases separating them. CDR1 and CDR2 from the germline V gene are SQVTM and ANQGSEA. In DNA, the CDR3 is TGCAGCGTTACATCGAACACTGAAGCTTTCTTT. Translated: CSVTSNTEAFF.

Concerning this clone: The identical CDR3 is also encoded by other nucleotide sequences in the sample. V gene TRBV29-1 combines with J gene TRBJ1-1, with D possibly being TRBD1 (6 bases). The germline CDR1 and CDR2 sequences are SQVTM and ANQGSEA. Trimming took off 7 bases at V and 0 bases at J, with 12 bases between the two ends. This CDR3 contains 13 residues. The CDR3 protein is CSGRQGMNTEAFF. In DNA form, the CDR3 reads TGCAGCGGTCGGCAGGGGATGAACACTGAAGCTTTCTTT.

This clone was seen a single time. The chain is built from TRBV7-9 and TRBJ2-1, with D perhaps matching TRBD2 (6 bases). V lost 0 bases to trimming and J lost 3 bases, with 12 bases between them. Germline CDR1 reads SEHNR; CDR2 reads FQNEAQ (reference sequence). The CDR3 is 16 amino acids. CDR3 bases: TGTGCCAGCAGCTTAGCAAGCGGGTTTGGCTACAATGAGCAGTTCTTC. The encoded protein is CASSLASGFGYNEQFF.

The chain links TRBV4-3 to TRBJ1-2, with D perhaps matching TRBD1 (6 bases). The CDR3 consists of 16 residues. CDR1 is LGHNA and CDR2 is YSLEER in the germline V gene. V gave up 0 bases and J gave up 4 bases, with 15 bases separating them. CDR3 loop: CASSQDAGAALYGYTF. The CDR3 nucleotides are TGCGCCAGCAGCCAAGATGCAGGGGCAGCCCTCTATGGCTACACCTTC.

The chain employs TRBV7-9 and TRBJ2-1; D call uncertain. Germline lookup yields CDR1 SEHNR and CDR2 FQNEAQ (reference sequence). The germline V and J ends were trimmed by 0 bases and 12 bases, with 12 bases remaining between them. The CDR3 runs 13 residues. CDR3 residues: CASSLAPSMVQFF. In nucleotides, the CDR3 is TGTGCCAGCAGCTTAGCCCCCTCTATGGTGCAGTTCTTC.

This clone was observed a single time. V usage is TRBV5-4 and J usage is TRBJ2-1; D possibly corresponds to TRBD2 (5 bases). This CDR3 spans 15 amino acids. Germline CDR1 reads SGHNT; CDR2 reads YYREEE (reference sequence). The V and J ends lost 4 bases and 4 bases respectively, with 15 bases between them. This CDR3 is CASSAGSAEYNEQFF. The CDR3 nucleotides read TGTGCCAGCAGCGCGGGCAGCGCTGAATACAATGAGCAGTTCTTC.

This clone showed up many times. At the DNA level, this CDR3 is encoded by other sequences in the same sample as well. The rearrangement uses TRBV7-9 and TRBJ1-1; D is ambiguous. The V and J ends lost 11 bases and 7 bases respectively, with 11 bases between them. From germline, CDR1 is SEHNR and CDR2 FQNEAQ (reference sequence). The CDR3 is 10 amino acids. This chain's CDR3 is CAAGGLEAFF. For the CDR3, the DNA is TGTGCCGCAGGAGGACTTGAAGCTTTCTTT.

J is TRBJ1-2 and V is TRBV30; no reliable D call. This CDR3 contains 13 residues. Trimming left V 1 base short and J 6 bases short, with 12 bases between. CDR1 and CDR2 (germline): GTSNPN, SVGIG (reference sequence). Written as DNA, the CDR3 is TGTGCCTGGAGTGGAGGGCTGGAGGATGGCTACACCTTC. This gives the protein CAWSGGLEDGYTF.

The rearrangement joins TRBV12-5 to TRBJ2-5, with D perhaps TRBD2 (6 bases). V was shortened by 4 bases and J by 0 bases, with 9 bases between the two germline ends. The CDR3 is 14 amino acids. The V gene's germline CDR1 is LGHNT and CDR2 FRNRAP. CDR3 residues: CASGSGGNQETQYF. The DNA for the CDR3 is TGTGCTAGTGGTTCCGGAGGGAACCAAGAGACCCAGTACTTC.

The chain is built from TRBV4-1 and TRBJ1-5; D not resolved. V shed 0 bases and J shed 3 bases, with 9 bases lying between them. There are 15 residues in the CDR3. Germline V gene data show CDR1 as MGHRA and CDR2 as YSYEKL. CDR3 DNA: TGCGCCAGCAGCCAAGAGGCAGGAACCAATCAGCCCCAGCATTTT. This translates into CASSQEAGTNQPQHF.